This is a list of T cell receptor beta chains from one sample in a study of T-cell reconstitution after alpha-beta-depleted transplantation in children. TCRdb ran MiXCR on the PCR reads and lists one entry per CDR3 protein. The table lists more than 500,000 distinct CDR3 sequences, around 10% of them singletons. Sequenced here: PBMCs, mostly from graft donor cells, sampled 180 days after TCRalphabeta/CD19-depleted stem cell transplant. The receptors stem from a female patient aged 2-15 years who had a stem cell transplant for aplastic anemia, so the T cells may come from the graft donor. Each CDR3 is given with its conserved first and last residue. A D gene is named only where the DNA matches it firmly. Size is stated for part of the rows, as once, few or many counts, or as a class when the clone is expanded.

few	TRBV12-3/TRBV12-4	TRBJ2-1	NA	CASSFPMGGHPWSSYNEQFF	TGTGCCAGCAGTTTTCCGATGGGCGGGCATCCTTGGAGCTCCTACAATGAGCAGTTCTTC
NA	TRBV7-6	TRBJ2-7	TRBD1	CASSLGDSHYEQYF	TGTGCCAGCAGCTTAGGGGACAGTCACTACGAGCAGTACTTC
NA	TRBV29-1	TRBJ2-5	NA	CSVEDWAPYQETQYF	TGCAGCGTTGAAGATTGGGCTCCCTACCAAGAGACCCAGTACTTC
many	TRBV20-1	TRBJ2-6	NA	CSALSRSGANVLTF	TGCAGTGCTTTAAGTCGCTCTGGGGCCAACGTCCTGACTTTC
NA	TRBV7-9	TRBJ2-1	TRBD2	CASSPTLAANEQFF	TGTGCCAGCAGCCCAACCCTAGCGGCCAATGAGCAGTTCTTC
NA	TRBV27	TRBJ2-2	NA	CASRPAPAGELFF	TGTGCCAGCAGGCCCGCCCCCGCCGGGGAGCTGTTTTTT
many	TRBV11-2	TRBJ2-2	TRBD2	CASSLASGRNTGELFF	TGTGCCAGCAGCCTCGCTAGCGGGAGGAACACCGGGGAGCTGTTTTTT
many	TRBV29-1	TRBJ1-1	NA	CSVEGTSSRVDTEAFF	TGCAGCGTTGAAGGGACCTCATCGAGGGTTGACACTGAAGCTTTCTTT
few	TRBV28	TRBJ2-3	TRBD2	CASSPGTKESTDTQYF	TGTGCCAGCAGTCCCGGGACTAAGGAATCCACAGATACGCAGTATTTT
NA	TRBV12-3/TRBV12-4	TRBJ2-5	TRBD2	CASSFEGAVAGGETQYF	TGTGCCAGCAGTTTCGAGGGAGCGGTAGCGGGAGGAGAGACCCAGTACTTC